These T cell receptor beta chains were read from a single sample in a study of cytomegalovirus exposure and HLA in healthy donors. Data came from immunoSEQ multiplex PCR; TCRdb stores just in-frame clones and leaves some out. The table lists about 54,000 clones, with around 7.1% in the top ten. Sequenced sample: PBMCs. Receptor source: a woman aged 35 to 49 in good health and CMV-seronegative. Each CDR3 is given with its conserved first and last residue. A D gene is named only where the DNA matches it firmly.

>TRBJ1-1|TRBV28|NA
CASSSGQQNTEAFF
TGTGCCAGCAGTTCGGGACAACAGAACACTGAAGCTTTCTTT
>TRBJ2-2|TRBV5-1|TRBD2
CASSFTGTSVTGELFF
TGCGCCAGTTCGTTCACCGGGACTAGCGTTACCGGGGAGCTGTTTTTT
>TRBJ2-2|TRBV18|TRBD1
CASSPGTVNTGELFF
TGTGCCAGCTCTCCCGGGACAGTGAACACCGGGGAGCTGTTTTTT
>TRBJ2-2|TRBV9|NA
CASSARLTGELFF
TGTGCCAGCAGCGCCCGGTTGACCGGGGAGCTGTTTTTT
>TRBJ1-5|TRBV30|NA
CAWSVRGNQPQHF
TGTGCCTGGAGTGTACGGGGGAATCAGCCCCAGCATTTT
>TRBJ2-5|TRBV7-8|TRBD2
CASSVRAGVQETQYF
TGTGCCAGCAGCGTCCGTGCGGGGGTCCAAGAGACCCAGTACTTC
>TRBJ1-3|TRBV30|NA
CAWSVMRQGNTIYF
TGTGCCTGGAGTGTAATGAGGCAGGGAAACACCATATATTTT
>TRBJ2-5|TRBV7-2|NA
CASSRGSQETQYF
TGTGCCAGCAGCAGGGGATCCCAAGAGACCCAGTACTTC
>TRBJ1-2|TRBV30|NA
CAWGTSTPYGYTF
TGTGCCTGGGGGACATCAACCCCCTATGGCTACACCTTC
>TRBJ1-5|TRBV6-6|NA
CASQGGNQPQHF
TGTGCCAGTCAGGGAGGTAATCAGCCCCAGCATTTT
>TRBJ1-6|TRBV6-1|NA
CASSAERGSPLHF
TGTGCCAGCAGTGCAGAAAGGGGTTCACCCCTCCACTTT
>TRBJ2-2|TRBV7-9|TRBD2
CASSLLRGGIGELFF
TGTGCCAGCAGCTTATTACGCGGGGGTATCGGGGAGCTGTTTTTT
>TRBJ1-2|TRBV4-1|TRBD1
CASSQDTGGFLHYGYTF
TGCGCCAGCAGCCAAGACACAGGGGGGTTCTTACACTATGGCTACACCTTC
>TRBJ2-7|TRBV11-1|TRBD2
CASTLGLASNEQYF
TGTGCCAGCACCTTGGGACTAGCTAGCAACGAGCAGTACTTC
>TRBJ2-3|TRBV19|NA
CASLSAGDTQYF
TGTGCCAGTCTATCCGCAGGGGATACGCAGTATTTT
>TRBJ1-2|TRBV18|NA
CASSPAAGYTF
TGTGCCAGCTCACCTGCCGCGGGCTACACCTTC
>TRBJ2-1|TRBV14|NA
CASSQRQHNEQFF
TGTGCCAGCAGCCAAAGACAGCACAATGAGCAGTTCTTC
>TRBJ1-2|TRBV30|NA
CAWSRGIDYGYTF
TGTGCCTGGAGTAGGGGGATTGACTATGGCTACACCTTC
>TRBJ2-7|TRBV7-8|NA
CASLGGSYEQYF
TGTGCCAGCCTTGGGGGGAGCTACGAGCAGTACTTC
>TRBJ2-1|TRBV7-2|TRBD2
CASSLGGSRDNEQFF
TGTGCCAGCAGCTTGGGCGGGAGCAGGGACAATGAGCAGTTCTTC
>TRBJ2-1|TRBV5-1|TRBD2
CASSLEGLAGVNEQFF
TGCGCCAGCAGCTTGGAGGGACTAGCGGGAGTCAATGAGCAGTTCTTC
>TRBJ2-7|TRBV9|TRBD2
CASSVGLAGVTSDYEQYF
TGTGCCAGCAGCGTAGGCCTAGCGGGGGTAACATCGGACTACGAGCAGTACTTC
>TRBJ1-2|TRBV7-2|NA
CASSLGWGGGHVVGYTF
TGTGCCAGCAGCTTAGGGTGGGGGGGTGGTCACGTAGTTGGCTACACCTTC
>TRBJ2-6|TRBV2|NA
CASSESYAGVLTF
TGTGCCAGCAGTGAAAGTTATGCAGGAGTCCTGACTTTC
>TRBJ2-7|TRBV4-1|NA
CASSQGLGGYEQYF
TGCGCCAGCAGCCAAGGTTTAGGGGGCTACGAGCAGTACTTC
>TRBJ2-7|TRBV27|NA
CASSPAPGTPTYEQYF
TGTGCCAGCAGTCCCGCCCCAGGGACACCAACCTACGAGCAGTACTTC
>TRBJ2-5|TRBV18|TRBD2
CASSPTPGLAETQYF
TGTGCCAGCTCACCAACCCCCGGACTAGCAGAGACCCAGTACTTC
>TRBJ1-1|TRBV7-9|NA
CASSLSPFSRDTEAFF
TGTGCCAGCAGCTTATCTCCATTCTCCAGGGACACTGAAGCTTTCTTT
>TRBJ2-2|TRBV30|TRBD1
CAWGTGGAGELFF
TGTGCCTGGGGGACAGGGGGCGCCGGGGAGCTGTTTTTT
>TRBJ1-4|TRBV28|TRBD1
CASSLLGTGEEKLFF
TGTGCCAGCAGTTTATTGGGGACAGGGGAAGAAAAACTGTTTTTT
>TRBJ2-7|TRBV6-6|TRBD2
CASSSGSYEQYF
TGTGCCAGCAGTAGCGGGAGCTACGAGCAGTACTTC
>TRBJ1-3|TRBV7-2|NA
CASSEWDISGNTIYF
TGTGCCAGCAGCGAATGGGACATCTCTGGAAACACCATATATTTT
>TRBJ1-5|TRBV6-1|NA
CASSEHIRGNNQPQHF
TGTGCCAGCAGTGAGCATATCAGGGGAAACAATCAGCCCCAGCATTTT
>TRBJ2-7|TRBV12-5|NA
CASAVGQGTYEQYF
TGTGCTAGTGCAGTCGGGCAGGGAACCTACGAGCAGTACTTC
>TRBJ2-3|TRBV14|TRBD2
CASRSSGGASDTQYF
TGTGCCAGCAGATCTAGCGGGGGGGCGTCAGATACGCAGTATTTT
>TRBJ1-1|TRBV11-2|NA
CASSLGDTEAFF
TGCGCCAGCAGCTTAGGCGACACTGAAGCTTTCTTT
>TRBJ1-2|TRBV15|TRBD1
CATRDRGGGYTF
TGTGCCACCAGGGACAGGGGTGGTGGCTACACCTTC
>TRBJ1-2|TRBV28|TRBD1
CASSLRTGGVYGYTF
TGTGCCAGCAGTTTGAGGACAGGGGGCGTCTATGGCTACACCTTC
>TRBJ2-5|TRBV14|NA
CASSQERVGQETQYF
TGTGCCAGCAGCCAAGAGCGGGTCGGGCAAGAGACCCAGTACTTC
>TRBJ2-7|TRBV5-1|TRBD1
CASSFRGQGAEQYF
TGCGCCAGCAGCTTTCGGGGACAGGGGGCCGAGCAGTACTTC
>TRBJ2-3|TRBV11-3|TRBD2
CASSLGSGDLGTDTQYF
TGTGCCAGCAGCTTAGGAAGCGGGGACCTAGGGACAGATACGCAGTATTTT
>TRBJ1-2|TRBV6-1|TRBD1
CASIRDSAYGYTF
TGTGCCAGCATCCGGGACAGTGCCTATGGCTACACCTTC
>TRBJ1-6|TRBV6-1|NA
CASSERGVANSPLHF
TGTGCCAGCAGTGAACGCGGGGTCGCTAATTCACCCCTCCACTTT
>TRBJ2-2|TRBV5-8|NA
CASREAGELFF
TGTGCCAGCAGGGAGGCCGGGGAGCTGTTTTTT
>TRBJ2-7|TRBV12-2|NA
CASRGPRQKTSGIPHEQYF
TGTGCAAGTCGCGGCCCCCGACAGAAGACTAGCGGGATCCCCCACGAGCAGTACTTC
>TRBJ2-1|TRBV25-1|NA
CASSESLRERNEQFF
TGTGCCAGCAGTGAATCCCTCCGGGAGCGAAATGAGCAGTTCTTC
>TRBJ2-5|TRBV6-1|NA
CASNGDLAETQYF
TGTGCCAGCAACGGGGATTTAGCGGAGACCCAGTACTTC
>TRBJ1-2|TRBV30|NA
CASARRGDGYTF
TGTGCCTCCGCCCGCAGGGGAGATGGCTACACCTTC
>TRBJ2-2|TRBV2|TRBD1
CASSAGGDTGELFF
TGTGCCAGCAGTGCAGGGGGTGACACCGGGGAGCTGTTTTTT
>TRBJ2-2|TRBV7-3|TRBD2
CASSPAGGTGELFF
TGTGCCAGCAGCCCAGCGGGAGGGACCGGGGAGCTGTTTTTT
>TRBJ1-1|TRBV27|TRBD1
CASSAGTGVNTEAFF
TGTGCCAGCAGTGCCGGGACAGGGGTGAACACTGAAGCTTTCTTT
>TRBJ2-1|TRBV7-2|NA
CASSLLNEQFF
TGTGCCAGCAGCTTACTCAATGAGCAGTTCTTC